Sequencing of this TCR beta chain was carried out in a study of T cell changes during pregnancy in multiple sclerosis. J gave up 8 bases and V 0 bases, and 4 bases lay outside the gene matches. This CDR3 is 13 amino acids long. The germline CDR1 and CDR2 sequences are SGHRS and YFSETQ. Sequenced by immunoSEQ multiplex PCR; TCRdb stores in-frame clones only, minus some. The repertoire consists of tens of thousands of clones, with around 80% occurring once and the leading ten covering 0.55% to 0.75%. The material was CD4+ T cells from peripheral blood mononuclear cells, obtained before pregnancy. This receptor was taken from a female donor with multiple sclerosis, enrolled in a pregnancy study. The gene calls are TRBV5-1 and TRBJ1-2; 7 bases are shared with TRBD1. CDR3 nucleotide sequence: TGCGCCAGCAGCTTGGGAGACAGGGAAGGCTACACCTTC. It translates to CASSLGDREGYTF.